A selection of T cell receptor beta chains follows, all from one sample in a study of T cell responses to AZD1222 COVID-19 vaccine. TCRdb keeps only in-frame clones here, not all; method: immunoSEQ multiplex PCR. The sample has 120,000 to 150,000 clones, roughly 90% seen once. Material: peripheral blood, obtained on day 0 of AZD1222 vaccination. These receptor sequences come from an adult in good health. CDR3s include the opening cysteine and the closing phenylalanine or tryptophan. A D gene is named only where the DNA matches it firmly. Expanded clones get a size class; other rows say once, few or many, or leave the size out.

v_call: TRBV7-9; d_call: NA; clone_size: NA; j_call: TRBJ1-1; cdr3_nt: TGTGCCAGCAGCTTACCATTGACCACTGAAGCTTTCTTT; cdr3_aa: CASSLPLTTEAFF
v_call: TRBV27; d_call: TRBD1; clone_size: once; j_call: TRBJ1-2; cdr3_nt: TGTGCCAGCAGTCCGAGACAGGGGTCTGGCTACACCTTC; cdr3_aa: CASSPRQGSGYTF
v_call: TRBV6-2/TRBV6-3; d_call: TRBD1; clone_size: NA; j_call: TRBJ1-2; cdr3_nt: TGTGCCAGCAGCCAAGACTCGGGACAGCCCGGATATGGCTACACCTTC; cdr3_aa: CASSQDSGQPGYGYTF
v_call: TRBV9; d_call: NA; clone_size: NA; j_call: TRBJ2-1; cdr3_nt: TGTGCCAGCAGCAACAAGGGGGAGGGTTTTAGCTCCTACAATGAGCAGTTCTTC; cdr3_aa: CASSNKGEGFSSYNEQFF
v_call: TRBV18; d_call: NA; clone_size: few; j_call: TRBJ1-1; cdr3_nt: TGTGCCAGCTCGTCACAGGGAACCGAAGCTTTCTTT; cdr3_aa: CASSSQGTEAFF
v_call: TRBV6-2/TRBV6-3; d_call: TRBD1; clone_size: NA; j_call: TRBJ1-5; cdr3_nt: TGTGCCAGCAGTTACGGGACAGGGGGCGGGCAGCCCCAGCATTTT; cdr3_aa: CASSYGTGGGQPQHF
v_call: TRBV7-9; d_call: TRBD1; clone_size: NA; j_call: TRBJ1-6; cdr3_nt: TGTGCCAGCAGCGAGGGACAGGGGGTTTGGAATTCACCCCTCCACTTT; cdr3_aa: CASSEGQGVWNSPLHF
v_call: TRBV7-9; d_call: NA; clone_size: NA; j_call: TRBJ1-6; cdr3_nt: TGTGCCAGCAGCGGACTAGACCTTTCACCCCTCCACTTT; cdr3_aa: CASSGLDLSPLHF
v_call: TRBV4-1; d_call: TRBD2; clone_size: NA; j_call: TRBJ2-7; cdr3_nt: TGCGCCAGCAGCCAACTACCGGGACTAGCTACGTACGAGCAGTACTTC; cdr3_aa: CASSQLPGLATYEQYF
v_call: TRBV4-3; d_call: TRBD1; clone_size: NA; j_call: TRBJ2-1; cdr3_nt: TGCGCCAGCAGCCAAGATCACAGGGGGACTTACAATGAGCAGTTCTTC; cdr3_aa: CASSQDHRGTYNEQFF
v_call: TRBV4-1; d_call: NA; clone_size: NA; j_call: TRBJ2-2; cdr3_nt: TGCGCCAGCAGCCAAGGTTCGGGAGTTCGCACCGGGGAGCTGTTTTTT; cdr3_aa: CASSQGSGVRTGELFF
v_call: TRBV4-2; d_call: NA; clone_size: NA; j_call: TRBJ1-2; cdr3_nt: TGTGCCAGCAGCCAGATCCGGCAGGGTGCCCACTATGGCTACACCTTC; cdr3_aa: CASSQIRQGAHYGYTF
v_call: TRBV28; d_call: TRBD1; clone_size: NA; j_call: TRBJ1-6; cdr3_nt: TGTGCCAGCAGTACCAGAGACAGGGGTGGCGATTCACCCCTCCACTTT; cdr3_aa: CASSTRDRGGDSPLHF
v_call: TRBV10-3; d_call: TRBD1; clone_size: NA; j_call: TRBJ2-7; cdr3_nt: TGTGCCATCAGAGAGCCCGACGGGACAGGGGGCTACGAGCAGTACTTC; cdr3_aa: CAIREPDGTGGYEQYF
v_call: TRBV5-4; d_call: NA; clone_size: NA; j_call: TRBJ1-1; cdr3_nt: TGTGCCAGCAGCTCAACTGTCATGAACACTGAAGCTTTCTTT; cdr3_aa: CASSSTVMNTEAFF
v_call: TRBV6-2/TRBV6-3; d_call: NA; clone_size: NA; j_call: TRBJ2-1; cdr3_nt: TGTGCCAGCAGTTACGAGGAGAGCTCCTACAATGAGCAGTTCTTC; cdr3_aa: CASSYEESSYNEQFF
v_call: TRBV2; d_call: NA; clone_size: once; j_call: TRBJ2-7; cdr3_nt: TGTGCCAGCAACCCCGAGGGCGAGCAGTACTTC; cdr3_aa: CASNPEGEQYF
v_call: TRBV3-1/TRBV3-2; d_call: TRBD2; clone_size: NA; j_call: TRBJ2-5; cdr3_nt: TGTGCCAGCAGCCAAGGGGTAGCGGGGGGAGAGACCCAGTACTTC; cdr3_aa: CASSQGVAGGETQYF
v_call: TRBV19; d_call: NA; clone_size: NA; j_call: TRBJ1-1; cdr3_nt: TGTGCCAGTAAAGGGATCTTCTTGAACACTGAAGCTTTCTTT; cdr3_aa: CASKGIFLNTEAFF
v_call: TRBV7-9; d_call: TRBD1; clone_size: NA; j_call: TRBJ1-5; cdr3_nt: TGTGCCAGCAGCTTGCAGGGGGAGAAGCCCCAGCATTTT; cdr3_aa: CASSLQGEKPQHF
v_call: TRBV6-5; d_call: TRBD1; clone_size: NA; j_call: TRBJ1-4; cdr3_nt: TGTGCCAGCATTCCGGGACAGGCAAATGAAAAACTGTTTTTT; cdr3_aa: CASIPGQANEKLFF
v_call: TRBV27; d_call: TRBD1; clone_size: NA; j_call: TRBJ2-7; cdr3_nt: TGTGCCAGCAGTCGGGACAGCCCGAGCCTCTACGAGCAGTACTTC; cdr3_aa: CASSRDSPSLYEQYF
v_call: TRBV4-1; d_call: NA; clone_size: once; j_call: TRBJ1-2; cdr3_nt: TGCGCCAGCAGCCAAACGGCCTATGGCTACACCTTC; cdr3_aa: CASSQTAYGYTF
v_call: TRBV9; d_call: NA; clone_size: NA; j_call: TRBJ2-7; cdr3_nt: TGTGCCAGCAGGGCGGACGGATCCTACGAGCAGTACTTC; cdr3_aa: CASRADGSYEQYF
v_call: TRBV4-3; d_call: NA; clone_size: NA; j_call: TRBJ2-5; cdr3_nt: TGCGCCAGCAGCCAAGTCTGGGGCAGGGAGACCCAGTACTTC; cdr3_aa: CASSQVWGRETQYF
v_call: TRBV5-1; d_call: TRBD2; clone_size: NA; j_call: TRBJ2-3; cdr3_nt: TGCGCCAGCAGCTTAACGACTAGCGGGAATTCAGATACGCAGTATTTT; cdr3_aa: CASSLTTSGNSDTQYF
v_call: TRBV27; d_call: NA; clone_size: NA; j_call: TRBJ2-4; cdr3_nt: TGTGCCAGCAGTTCCCCTCTCCAGGGCGGAATAGCCAAAAACATTCAGTACTTC; cdr3_aa: CASSSPLQGGIAKNIQYF
v_call: TRBV5-1; d_call: NA; clone_size: NA; j_call: TRBJ2-5; cdr3_nt: TGCGCCAGCAGCTTGCAACAAGAGACCCAGTACTTC; cdr3_aa: CASSLQQETQYF
v_call: TRBV30; d_call: NA; clone_size: NA; j_call: TRBJ2-2; cdr3_nt: TGTGCCTGGAGTTTCCGTCTTGGGGAGCTGTTTTTT; cdr3_aa: CAWSFRLGELFF
v_call: TRBV6-5; d_call: TRBD1; clone_size: NA; j_call: TRBJ1-2; cdr3_nt: TGTGCGATCAGGGGGCTGGGAAACTATGGCTACACCTTC; cdr3_aa: CAIRGLGNYGYTF
v_call: TRBV7-9; d_call: NA; clone_size: NA; j_call: TRBJ2-7; cdr3_nt: TGTGCCAGCAGCTGGAGGTACGAGCAGTACTTC; cdr3_aa: CASSWRYEQYF
v_call: TRBV19; d_call: NA; clone_size: once; j_call: TRBJ2-3; cdr3_nt: TGTGCCAGTAGTATAGCCCCCCCACAAACGCAGTATTTT; cdr3_aa: CASSIAPPQTQYF
v_call: TRBV28; d_call: TRBD2; clone_size: NA; j_call: TRBJ2-1; cdr3_nt: TGTGCCAGCAGTCTAGCGGGGGGGCCCAATGAGCAGTTCTTC; cdr3_aa: CASSLAGGPNEQFF
v_call: TRBV2; d_call: TRBD2; clone_size: once; j_call: TRBJ2-7; cdr3_nt: TGTGCCAGCACAACGGAGGGGACTAGCGGCGTGGAGCAGTACTTC; cdr3_aa: CASTTEGTSGVEQYF
v_call: TRBV4-1; d_call: NA; clone_size: once; j_call: TRBJ2-1; cdr3_nt: TGCGCCAGCAGCCAAGATTTACCGTACAATGAGCAGTTCTTC; cdr3_aa: CASSQDLPYNEQFF
v_call: TRBV9; d_call: TRBD2; clone_size: NA; j_call: TRBJ2-1; cdr3_nt: TGTGCCAGCAGCGCTCCCCAAGCGGGAGGCAGGTCCTACAATGAGCAGTTCTTC; cdr3_aa: CASSAPQAGGRSYNEQFF
v_call: TRBV5-6; d_call: NA; clone_size: NA; j_call: TRBJ2-3; cdr3_nt: TGTGCCAGCAGCCGACCGGGAGATACGCAGTATTTT; cdr3_aa: CASSRPGDTQYF
v_call: TRBV5-1; d_call: NA; clone_size: NA; j_call: TRBJ2-2; cdr3_nt: TGCGCCAGCAGCTTTCCCGGCACCGGGGAGCTGTTTTTT; cdr3_aa: CASSFPGTGELFF
v_call: TRBV19; d_call: NA; clone_size: few; j_call: TRBJ1-4; cdr3_nt: TGTGCCAGTAGTACCGTTCCCCGGGTAAAACTGTTTTTT; cdr3_aa: CASSTVPRVKLFF
v_call: TRBV4-2; d_call: NA; clone_size: NA; j_call: TRBJ2-3; cdr3_nt: TGTGCCAGCAGCCAAGAAGCTATAAGACTCCTACTAGCAGATACGCAGTATTTT; cdr3_aa: CASSQEAIRLLLADTQYF
v_call: TRBV6-5; d_call: NA; clone_size: NA; j_call: TRBJ2-2; cdr3_nt: TGTGCCAGCAGTTATCACGGGGAGCTGTTTTTT; cdr3_aa: CASSYHGELFF
v_call: TRBV11-3; d_call: TRBD1; clone_size: NA; j_call: TRBJ1-4; cdr3_nt: TGTGCCAGCAGCTCTTACCGGGACAGGGGTGAAAAACTGTTTTTT; cdr3_aa: CASSSYRDRGEKLFF
v_call: TRBV5-1; d_call: NA; clone_size: NA; j_call: TRBJ2-5; cdr3_nt: TGCGCCAGCAGCTTGGTTTTGGGCGGGTACCAAGAGACCCAGTACTTC; cdr3_aa: CASSLVLGGYQETQYF
v_call: TRBV15; d_call: NA; clone_size: NA; j_call: TRBJ1-5; cdr3_nt: TGTGCCACCAGTATAAATAGCAATCAGCCCCAGCATTTT; cdr3_aa: CATSINSNQPQHF
v_call: TRBV28; d_call: TRBD2; clone_size: NA; j_call: TRBJ2-1; cdr3_nt: TGTGCCACCTCCGTTTCACTAGCGAATGAGCAGTTCTTC; cdr3_aa: CATSVSLANEQFF
v_call: TRBV7-2; d_call: TRBD2; clone_size: NA; j_call: TRBJ2-1; cdr3_nt: TGTGCCAGCAGCTTACGGGCGGGGGGGTACAATGAGCAGTTCTTC; cdr3_aa: CASSLRAGGYNEQFF
v_call: TRBV27; d_call: NA; clone_size: once; j_call: TRBJ2-6; cdr3_nt: TGTGCCAGCAGTTTATCGGTCAGTGGGGCCAACGTCCTGACTTTC; cdr3_aa: CASSLSVSGANVLTF
v_call: TRBV12-5; d_call: NA; clone_size: NA; j_call: TRBJ2-7; cdr3_nt: TGTGCTAGGCCTAACCGGGACTCAGTCTACGAGCAGTACTTC; cdr3_aa: CARPNRDSVYEQYF
v_call: TRBV11-3; d_call: NA; clone_size: NA; j_call: TRBJ2-5; cdr3_nt: TGTGCCAGCAGCTCTCTAGGAATAGAGACCCAGTACTTC; cdr3_aa: CASSSLGIETQYF
v_call: TRBV7-2; d_call: NA; clone_size: once; j_call: TRBJ1-6; cdr3_nt: TGTGCCAGCAGCTTATTGGAAACCCTAACTTATGGGTATAATTCACCCCTCCACTTT; cdr3_aa: CASSLLETLTYGYNSPLHF
v_call: TRBV18; d_call: TRBD1; clone_size: few; j_call: TRBJ2-7; cdr3_nt: TGTGCCAGCTCACCCACGGGACAGGACTACGAGCAGTACTTC; cdr3_aa: CASSPTGQDYEQYF
v_call: TRBV19; d_call: NA; clone_size: once; j_call: TRBJ1-4; cdr3_nt: TGTGCCAGTGATAGAGGCAGGCCCTCAACTAATGAAAAACTGTTTTTT; cdr3_aa: CASDRGRPSTNEKLFF
v_call: TRBV28; d_call: NA; clone_size: NA; j_call: TRBJ2-7; cdr3_nt: TGTGCCAGCAGTTTCCCGGGGGTAGCACCGAGCTCCTACGAGCAGTACTTC; cdr3_aa: CASSFPGVAPSSYEQYF
v_call: TRBV7-2; d_call: NA; clone_size: NA; j_call: TRBJ1-4; cdr3_nt: TGTGCCAGCAGCTCCGAGGGGATGGCTAATGAAAAACTGTTTTTT; cdr3_aa: CASSSEGMANEKLFF
v_call: TRBV7-9; d_call: NA; clone_size: NA; j_call: TRBJ1-6; cdr3_nt: TGTGCCAGCAGCCAGGACATCTATAATTCACCCCTCCACTTT; cdr3_aa: CASSQDIYNSPLHF
v_call: TRBV3-1/TRBV3-2; d_call: NA; clone_size: NA; j_call: TRBJ2-5; cdr3_nt: TGTGCCAGCAGCCAAGCTCCTACGCTGGGGGTAACCCAGTACTTC; cdr3_aa: CASSQAPTLGVTQYF
v_call: TRBV7-9; d_call: TRBD2; clone_size: NA; j_call: TRBJ2-1; cdr3_nt: TGTGCCAGCAGCCCTTCACTAGCGGGGCCCGTCTACAATGAGCAGTTCTTC; cdr3_aa: CASSPSLAGPVYNEQFF
v_call: TRBV5-6; d_call: TRBD2; clone_size: NA; j_call: TRBJ2-1; cdr3_nt: TGTGCCAGCAGCTTGATAGCGGGAGGGGTTATGGGGGAGCAGTTCTTC; cdr3_aa: CASSLIAGGVMGEQFF
v_call: TRBV11-3; d_call: NA; clone_size: once; j_call: TRBJ2-7; cdr3_nt: TGTGCCAGCAGCTACTCCAACAGGGCTGTGGGGTCCTACGAGCAGTACTTC; cdr3_aa: CASSYSNRAVGSYEQYF